Listed here is a single T cell receptor (beta chain). Its antigen is unidentified. Profiling relied on immunoSEQ multiplex PCR, and the TCRdb table lists in-frame clones only, not all of them. This sample yields about 15,000 clones, of which 75% to 85% are seen a single time; 15% to 20% belongs to the top ten. With 2 bases removed from V and 7 bases from J, the gap between germline ends came to 11 bases. This CDR3 comprises 13 residues. Germline V lookup: CDR1 SEHNR, CDR2 FQNEAQ (reference sequence). Tissue from the graft was processed to free its intraepithelial and lamina propria lymphocytes. These data originate in a study of graft-versus-host responses after intestinal transplantation. Study background: As for transplant type, recipients had multivisceral, liver-intestinal, or isolated intestinal grafts. Recipients across the board were started on anti-thymocyte globulin induction, then kept on tacrolimus and steroids for two to four years.

Study-wide results and limits: GvH clones surfaced in recipient marrow, some emerging earlier in ileum or blood. Early post-transplant declines in HvG were associated with peak levels of circulating GvH clones.

The sequencing here drew on ileum tissue, taken 104 days after intestinal transplant. V is TRBV7-9 and J is TRBJ2-5; perhaps TRBD2 as D (5 bases). This TCR came from a human patient who received an intestinal transplant, so some T cells may come from the graft donor. CDR3 DNA sequence: TGTGCCAGCAGCTTACTGCGCCGGGGGACCCAGTACTTC. Protein sequence: CASSLLRRGTQYF.